This T cell receptor (beta chain) emerged from a study of cytomegalovirus exposure and HLA in healthy donors. The CDR3 extends over 15 amino acids. With 5 bases clipped from V and 2 bases from J, the junction kept 6 bases outside the gene matches. Germline CDR1 and CDR2: SEHNR and FQNEAQ (reference sequence). This PCR relied on a set of 60 Vbeta primers and 13 Jbeta primers. Sequenced by immunoSEQ multiplex PCR; TCRdb stores in-frame clones only, minus some. The sample holds roughly 150,000 clones; around 80% are singletons and the top ten take approximately 10%. Specimen: PBMCs. This clonotype was sampled from a man aged 18 to 29 in good health and CMV-seropositive. The chain uses TRBV7-9 and TRBJ2-7; 10 bases match TRBD2. The CDR3 region is CASSITSGIPYEQYF. As DNA, the CDR3 is TGTGCCAGCAGCATAACTAGCGGGATACCCTACGAGCAGTACTTC. Combining the CDR3 with reference TRBV7-9 and TRBJ2-7 gives the whole variable domain DTGVSQNPRHKITKRGQNVTFRCDPISEHNRLYWYRQTLGQGPEFLTYFQNEAQLEKSRLLSDRFSAERPKGSFSTLEIQRTEQGDSAMYLCASSITSGIPYEQYFGPGTRLTVT.